The T cell receptor (beta chain) under discussion was sequenced for a study of PD-1 blockade in classical Hodgkin lymphoma. Every patient experienced relapse after autologous stem cell transplantation, and brentuximab vedotin exposure varied. Classification of best responses gave complete response, partial response or progressive disease. Data came from immunoSEQ multiplex PCR; TCRdb stores just in-frame clones and leaves some out. Of roughly 97,000 clones detected, roughly 83% appear once; the ten largest clones hold more than 10%. Comment on this clone: The target antigen is unknown.

Study results and limitations: The drivers behind the repertoire differences, possibly disease activity or prior therapy, remain undefined. A significant rise in TCR diversity was seen by C4D1 for CD4+ cells but not for CD8+ cells. Before treatment, complete responders showed about the same diversity as newly diagnosed patients.

The CDR3 contains 15 residues. CDR1 is SGHTA and CDR2 is FQGNSA in the germline V gene. V lost 5 bases and J 3 bases, leaving 13 bases between the germline ends. The chain couples TRBV7-2 to TRBJ2-2, with D tentatively TRBD1 (5 bases). The input for sequencing was peripheral blood mononuclear cells (PBMCs), taken at baseline. This clonotype originated in a human donor with classical Hodgkin lymphoma. The CDR3 nucleotides are TGTGCCAGCAGCCTAGATGGGGCGTACACCGGGGAGCTGTTTTTT. Protein sequence: CASSLDGAYTGELFF.